Listed below are T cell receptor beta chains from one sample, sequenced in a study of blood T cell repertoires in COVID-19. Sequencing was performed with immunoSEQ multiplex PCR; in TCRdb, only in-frame clones are kept and a portion is missing. The data hold more than 100,000 clones, with 86% observed a single time. The sequencing input was peripheral blood. The source of these receptors is a man in his forties with acute or convalescent COVID-19. CDR3s include the opening cysteine and the closing phenylalanine or tryptophan. Fields, in order: CDR3 DNA, CDR3 protein, D gene, clone size, J gene, V gene. The D gene is left open where the match is weak. Size is stated for part of the rows, as once, few or many counts, or as a class when the clone is expanded.

TGTGCCAGCAGTCTGTTTCCCGGGGAGCTGTTTTTT CASSLFPGELFF . . TRBJ2-2 TRBV6-5
TGTGCCAGCAGCTTAGGGGGAAGGCTAGCGGGTGCCGGGGAGCTGTTTTTT CASSLGGRLAGAGELFF TRBD2 . TRBJ2-2 TRBV7-2
TGTGCCAGCAGTTCTCGGACAGGGGGACATGAAAAACTGTTTTTT CASSSRTGGHEKLFF TRBD1 . TRBJ1-4 TRBV2
TGCGCCAGCAGCCAAGACATTAGCAGGGACAATCAGCCCCAGCATTTT CASSQDISRDNQPQHF . few TRBJ1-5 TRBV4-1
TGTGCCTGTTCCACAGGGCGTAATGAGCAGTTCTTC CACSTGRNEQFF . . TRBJ2-1 TRBV30
TGCAGCGTTGAGGCAGGGCAGGGATTGGACACTGAAGCTTTCTTT CSVEAGQGLDTEAFF . . TRBJ1-1 TRBV29-1
TGTGCCAGCAGCTTAGGAGGGGGTTATAGCAATCAGCCCCAGCATTTT CASSLGGGYSNQPQHF . . TRBJ1-5 TRBV7-2
TGTGCCAGCAGTAGATTCGGGATCCCGACGAATGAGCAGTTCTTC CASSRFGIPTNEQFF . . TRBJ2-1 TRBV6-2/TRBV6-3
TGTGCCAGCAGTCGTGGACAGGTTGGCACCGGGGAGCTGTTTTTT CASSRGQVGTGELFF TRBD1 . TRBJ2-2 TRBV3-1/TRBV3-2
TGCGCCAGCAGTCCGGGACAGGGATGGTACTCCTACGAGCAGTACTTC CASSPGQGWYSYEQYF TRBD1 . TRBJ2-7 TRBV23-1
TGTGCCAGCTCACCAAAAGCGGGACCGGTCCCCGCCTACAATGAGCAGTTCTTC CASSPKAGPVPAYNEQFF TRBD2 . TRBJ2-1 TRBV18
TGTGCCTGGAGTGTCGCCAGGGCTGGAAACACCATATATTTT CAWSVARAGNTIYF . . TRBJ1-3 TRBV30
TGTGCCAGCAGCTCCCTGGCCACCTCTGGAAACACCATATATTTT CASSSLATSGNTIYF . . TRBJ1-3 TRBV6-6
TGTGCCAGCAACCGGGACAGGGGAGCCCACGAGCAGTACTTC CASNRDRGAHEQYF TRBD1 once TRBJ2-7 TRBV7-2
TGTGCCAGCAGTTTTAAGGGGGGGGCCAACGTCCTGACTTTC CASSFKGGANVLTF . . TRBJ2-6 TRBV6-6
TGCGCCAGCAGTGAGTCCGGGGGGCCGGCGGGCTACACCTTC CASSESGGPAGYTF . . TRBJ1-2 TRBV10-2
TGCGCCAGCAGTCAACGATGCAGGGTGGGTGCTTTCTTT CASSQRCRVGAFF . . TRBJ1-1 TRBV23-1
TGTGCCAGCAGTCCAGGGGGCTACACTGAAGCTTTCTTT CASSPGGYTEAFF TRBD1 . TRBJ1-1 TRBV6-5
TGTGCCAGTAGTCCCGGACTTCATAGGGAGCTGTTTTTT CASSPGLHRELFF . . TRBJ2-2 TRBV19
TGTGCCTGGAGGCGGGGGAGCTCCTACGAGCAGTACTTC CAWRRGSSYEQYF TRBD2 . TRBJ2-7 TRBV30
TGTGCCAGCAGGGGGACAGGGGCCACTGAAGCTTTCTTT CASRGTGATEAFF TRBD1 . TRBJ1-1 TRBV12-3/TRBV12-4
TGTGCCAGCAGCTTGGGGCCTAGCGGGAGCTACAATGAGCAGTTCTTC CASSLGPSGSYNEQFF TRBD2 once TRBJ2-1 TRBV5-4
TGTGCCAGTGCGGACAGATTTGAAGCTTTCTTT CASADRFEAFF . few TRBJ1-1 TRBV19
TGTGCCAGCACCATAGCAAATGCAACTAATGAAAAACTGTTTTTT CASTIANATNEKLFF . . TRBJ1-4 TRBV14
TGTGCCAGCAGCGTACTTGGGAGCGAAACCTACAATGAGCAGTTCTTC CASSVLGSETYNEQFF . . TRBJ2-1 TRBV9
TGTGCCTCGGGGGGGACTATCTCCACAGATACGCAGTATTTT CASGGTISTDTQYF TRBD2 . TRBJ2-3 TRBV30
TGCGCCAGCAGCTTGGCGGGGGATAGCAATCAGCCCCAGCATTTT CASSLAGDSNQPQHF . . TRBJ1-5 TRBV5-1
TGTGCCTGGAGTGGAGGGCAGGGGAGATTCACAGATACGCAGTATTTT CAWSGGQGRFTDTQYF . . TRBJ2-3 TRBV30
TGTGCCTGGAGTTCAGGGGGCCCTGAAGCTTTCTTT CAWSSGGPEAFF TRBD1 . TRBJ1-1 TRBV30
TGTGCCAGCAGTTCTGCAGGGGACTCCTACGAGCAGTACTTC CASSSAGDSYEQYF . once TRBJ2-7 TRBV6-2/TRBV6-3
TGTGCCAGCACCTACTACGAGCAGTACTTC CASTYYEQYF . . TRBJ2-7 TRBV27
TGTGCCAGCAAAAGGGGCGTGAACACTGAAGCTTTCTTT CASKRGVNTEAFF . . TRBJ1-1 TRBV9
TGTGCCAGTAGCCCCCCAGGTCGGAATAGCAATCAGCCCCAGCATTTT CASSPPGRNSNQPQHF . . TRBJ1-5 TRBV19
TGCAGCGCGACCGACAGGGGAGGTGGCTACACCTTC CSATDRGGGYTF TRBD1 . TRBJ1-2 TRBV29-1
TGTGCCAGCAGGCCCCAGGGCGGGAACACTGAAGCTTTCTTT CASRPQGGNTEAFF . . TRBJ1-1 TRBV6-6
TGTGCCAGCAGTTACTCACGGGACAGGGCGGCCGGGGAGCTGTTTTTT CASSYSRDRAAGELFF TRBD1 few TRBJ2-2 TRBV6-5
TGTGCCAGCAGCCAAGAAACGGGACTTCCCTACGAGCAGTACTTC CASSQETGLPYEQYF . . TRBJ2-7 TRBV3-1/TRBV3-2
TGTGCCAGCAGACCACAGGGGAATGAAAAACTGTTTTTT CASRPQGNEKLFF TRBD1 . TRBJ1-4 TRBV6-5
TGTGCCAGCAGTTACTCGAACGCAGGGAGGGATGGCTACACCTTC CASSYSNAGRDGYTF . . TRBJ1-2 TRBV6-5
TGTGCCAGCAGCCAGGCAGCGGGGGCCGAGCAGTACTTC CASSQAAGAEQYF TRBD2 few TRBJ2-7 TRBV11-3
TGTGCCAGCAGCTCCCAAGCGGGGGCGGGGGCCAAAAACATTCAGTACTTC CASSSQAGAGAKNIQYF TRBD2 . TRBJ2-4 TRBV5-4
TGTGCCAGCAGCTTAGAAGGACAGTACTATGGCTACACCTTC CASSLEGQYYGYTF . . TRBJ1-2 TRBV7-2
TGTGCCAGCAGCCAAGATTTCACTGCCCCGTCCTACGAGCAGTACTTC CASSQDFTAPSYEQYF . . TRBJ2-7 TRBV14
TGTGCCAGCATGGAGGGTGGCACTGAAGCTTTCTTT CASMEGGTEAFF . . TRBJ1-1 TRBV25-1
TGTGCCAGCAGTTCTCCCAGGGAGGCCTATGGCTACACCTTC CASSSPREAYGYTF . . TRBJ1-2 TRBV6-5
TGTGCCAGTAAGAGGGAGGAGAGCACTGAAGCTTTCTTT CASKREESTEAFF . . TRBJ1-1 TRBV19
TGTGCCAGCAGCTTGACAGGCGGGGAAAAACTGTTTTTT CASSLTGGEKLFF . . TRBJ1-4 TRBV7-2
TGTGCCAGCAGTGAAAGGGTCGGGAGTCACTCCTACAATGAGCAGTTCTTC CASSERVGSHSYNEQFF . . TRBJ2-1 TRBV6-1
TGTGCCAGCAGCGACAGATTTAATGAAAAACTGTTTTTT CASSDRFNEKLFF . . TRBJ1-4 TRBV6-5
TGTGCCAGCGGGGGCCTCAATAATTCACCCCTCCACTTT CASGGLNNSPLHF . few TRBJ1-6 TRBV5-5
TGTGCCAGCAGCTTGGCGACAGGGGACCTGGGGCCCCAGCATTTT CASSLATGDLGPQHF TRBD1 . TRBJ1-5 TRBV7-9
TGTGCCAGCAGCTTAGCTTATAGAGCTTCACCCCTCCACTTT CASSLAYRASPLHF . . TRBJ1-6 TRBV7-2
TGTGCCAGCAGCAGCGACTATGGCTACACCTTC CASSSDYGYTF . . TRBJ1-2 TRBV5-6